This TCR beta chain was obtained from a study of regulatory T cells in long-lasting Graves disease. Trimming removed 4 bases at V and 0 bases at J, with 19 bases between. The CDR3 loop spans 19 amino acids. Time point in this sample: newly diagnosed GD, antithyroid drugs for less than 3 months. Researchers made the TCR library from RNA that was extracted from PBMCs. According to the study, TCR beta libraries were built with iRepertoire HTBI primers and CDR3-region Arm-PCR. TCRdb ran MiXCR on the multiplex PCR reads and lists one entry per CDR3 protein. The sample includes some 340,000 distinct CDR3 sequences, over 9.5% seen only once; the top ten take 18%. This sample also appeared in a second study, on T cells in Graves' hyperthyroidism and ophthalmopathy. From that second work: First-round RT-PCR targeting the TCR CDR3 was performed with the HTBI primer set.

The sequences come from peripheral blood mononuclear cells (PBMCs), collected at new diagnosis, from a patient treated with antithyroid drugs. The receptor comes from a young woman with Graves disease. V and J are TRBV12-3 or TRBV12-4 and TRBJ1-6; D unresolved. The CDR3 is CASSSPIWGGSSYNSPLHF. As DNA, the CDR3 is TGTGCCAGCAGTTCGCCAATTTGGGGAGGGAGCTCCTATAATTCACCCCTCCACTTT.